This T cell receptor (beta chain) was sequenced in a study of T cell responses to AZD1222 COVID-19 vaccine. Across the study: Doses given second, at about 4 or about 12 weeks, were pooled.

Germline-derived CDR1 and CDR2 are MNHNS and SASEGT. The CDR3 is 16 residues long. V lost 2 bases and J lost 6; bases outside the gene matches: 3. Assay used: immunoSEQ multiplex PCR; TCRdb lists only in-frame clones, some missing. This table holds 100,000 to 150,000 clones, around nine tenths found once. Here the sequenced sample was peripheral blood, taken on day 0 of AZD1222 vaccination. The TCR sequence derives from an adult in good health. The chain has TRBV6-1 and TRBJ2-3; 15 bases agree with TRBD2. CDR3 sequence: CASSELGTSGGDTQYF. Written as DNA, the CDR3 is TGTGCCAGCAGTGAATTGGGGACTAGCGGGGGGGATACGCAGTATTTT.